The present T cell receptor (beta chain) was sequenced within a study of tumor and adjacent non-tumor tissue in lung cancer. Study outcomes and limitations: Compared with tumor, normal lung showed significantly lower TCR diversity.

The length of the CDR3 is 13 residues. Per germline, CDR1 DFQATT and CDR2 SNEGSKA (reference sequence). V lost 5 bases and J lost 5, with 12 bases in between. No cell sorting was done before RNA was extracted from the tissue. There are a few counts of this clonotype. Its antigen remains unknown. TCRbeta libraries were built with three rounds of nested PCR, modified from ARM-PCR. TCRdb called the multiplex PCR reads again in MiXCR, with one record for every CDR3 protein. This table has about 200,000 distinct CDR3 sequences, about 76% appearing once. Sequenced material: lung tumor tissue. V is TRBV20-1 and J is TRBJ2-2, with a weak D call TRBD2 (6 bases). This receptor was identified in a man between 60 and 75 years old with non-small cell lung cancer. The CDR3 nucleotides read TGCAGTGCTGAGATTAGCGGAACCGGGGAGCTGTTTTTT. It translates to CSAEISGTGELFF.